The present entry profiles one T cell receptor beta chain with its context. No cognate antigen has been identified for it. No base qualities exist here, and no much larger clone lies one base off it. This entry is derived from a study of blood T cell repertoires in COVID-19 (dated by TCRdb to 2018 to 2021). Background on the whole study: The collaborator samples originated in the United States, Italy and Spain and spanned the acute and convalescent phases of COVID-19. A de-identified subject ID, COVID-19 status, age in years and sex were almost always included in the sample metadata. A freely available public database, intended as a resource for researchers studying the immune response to SARS-CoV-2, is where the repertoires were released. The dataset comprised deeply sampled blood TCRbeta repertoires from subjects exposed to, actively infected with, or recovered from COVID-19. The prospective study material was composed of cDNA or gDNA derived from T cells, B-cell-depleted T cells, or PBMCs. The samples were drawn from the first 160 participants of the ongoing ImmuneRACE study and from over 950 subjects provided by 6 global collaborators. HLA class I and class II types, where available, came from metadata supplied by the sample provider rather than from assay-based typing. What the study reported, not specific to this receptor: The amount of clinical and demographic metadata varied by source and participant and was provided uncurated.

One collaborating source in Seattle enrolled patients during active infection and followed them longitudinally through the course of disease. Whole blood was collected in K2EDTA tubes by collaborating institutions according to the institutions' own protocols. For TCRbeta analysis, collaborators shipped samples as frozen whole blood, isolated PBMCs, or DNA extracted from either of those sample types. The immunoSEQ Assay, a bias-controlled multiplex PCR, was used to amplify TCRbeta CDR3 regions from genomic DNA. The source study handled its data this way. The number of nucleated cells in each sample was estimated from the amplification of reference gene primers within the assay. Sequence reads were collapsed and filtered to measure the absolute abundance of every unique TCRbeta CDR3 rearrangement. For each sample, productive Simpson clonality was calculated by taking the square root of Simpson's diversity index across productive rearrangements. Here the immuneACCESS table is served through TCRdb, limited to in-frame sequences with V and J called. Missing clones are a known gap in these copies; in checked studies unresolved V genes cover under half, and the rest lacks a known reason. V and J calls and clone size follow that table, whereas D and trimming were derived from the DNA. This sample has 250,000 or so clones in its table, and about 88% of those were observed once. The ten largest clones capture about 5% of the sample.

Cut back by 1 base and 7 bases, the V and J ends lie 20 bases apart. The CDR3, cysteine through phenylalanine, is 16 amino acids long. Only the CDR3 DNA is retained, 48 bases long and in frame from the first base. As encoded in the germline V gene, CDR1 is SGHDT while CDR2 is YYEEEE. The V gene is TRBV5-6 and the J gene is TRBJ1-2, and perhaps TRBD1 as D gene, on 6 matching bases. The specimen sequenced was peripheral blood. The sequence was collected from a woman aged 55-69 years with COVID-19, enrolled during active disease. The nucleotide sequence is given as TGTGCCAGCAGCTTGTCCATTTTTCGGACAGAGGTTGGCTACACCTTC. Translated, it gives CASSLSIFRTEVGYTF. The CDR3, completed at both ends by the reference TRBV5-6 and TRBJ1-2 genes, gives the full variable domain DAGVTQSPTHLIKTRGQQVTLRCSPKSGHDTVSWYQQALGQGPQFIFQYYEEEERQRGNFPDRFSGHQFPNYSSELNVNALLLGDSALYLCASSLSIFRTEVGYTFGSGTRLTVV.